This TCR beta chain was obtained from a study of shared clonotypes between healthy human individuals. Original processing notes: ImmunoSEQ output held junction-only sequences without quality scores, so filtering differed. Profiled with immunoSEQ multiplex PCR; TCRdb holds only in-frame clones, not every one. The D gene and trimming were derived from the DNA, and the V and J assignments and clone size from that table. The repertoire includes roughly 490,000 clones, 60% to 85% of them detected once, and approximately 12% sits in the top ten. The CDR3 is 15 amino acids. The germline V gene encodes CDR1 SGHTA and CDR2 FQGNSA. Trimming took off 1 base at V and 4 bases at J, with 11 bases between the two ends.

This chain connects TRBV7-2 to TRBJ1-3, with D possibly matching TRBD1 (5 bases). This TCR was sampled from a middle-aged woman in good health. Some clones in this sample may be carry-over from other donors' samples. The source material was PBMCs. The CDR3 region has the DNA TGTGCCAGCAGCTTAGGGCCAGGGATAGGAAACACCATATATTTT. Translating it yields CASSLGPGIGNTIYF.